There are a few counts of the clone carrying this T cell receptor (beta chain). Its antigen is as yet unknown. It was considered stable Graves' hyperthyroidism when ophthalmopathy did not progress within 18 months. This specimen belongs to a study of T cells in Graves' hyperthyroidism and ophthalmopathy. RNA transcripts provided the source from which TCR beta CDR3 regions were amplified. RT-PCR in the first round (using the HTBI primer set) targeted the TCR CDR3. TCRdb reanalysed the multiplex PCR reads using MiXCR and keeps one entry per CDR3 protein. The sample has under 350,000 distinct CDR3 sequences, about 18% seen once. Findings and caveats of the study: Using 13 V-J features, a model discriminated ophthalmopathy from stable hyperthyroidism.

This TCR was sampled from a woman aged 50 to 60 with Graves' hyperthyroidism. Sequencing input: blood.

The CDR3 sequence is CASSFGANSGNTIYF. In DNA, the CDR3 is TGCGCCAGCAGCTTTGGGGCCAACTCTGGAAACACCATATATTTT. The J gene is TRBJ1-3, the V gene TRBV5-1, with D possibly being TRBD1 (5 bases). CDR1 SGHRS and CDR2 YFSETQ come from the germline V gene. Trimming stripped 2 bases from V and 0 bases from J, with 9 bases between. This CDR3 is 15 amino acids long.